This T cell receptor (beta chain) was obtained from a study of blood T cell repertoires in COVID-19. In the study overall: Material from acute and convalescent COVID-19 was sourced from the United States, Italy and Spain. Sources were T cells, B-cell-depleted T cells, or PBMCs; the material itself was cDNA or gDNA.

As processed by the authors: Estimated nucleated cell counts came from reference gene primer amplification. The assay was immunoSEQ multiplex PCR, and TCRdb's table has in-frame clones only and misses some. The V and J calls and clone size are taken from that table; D and trimming were inferred from the DNA. The repertoire holds roughly 97,000 clones, with 90% to 95% as singletons. Trimming removed 0 bases from V and 0 bases from J, with 27 bases in between. Germline CDR1 and CDR2: SSHAT and FNYEAQ (reference sequence). The CDR3 runs to 22 residues. V gene TRBV7-7 combines with J gene TRBJ2-1, with D possibly matching TRBD1 (5 bases). The receptor's source is a human donor in a cohort sampled during active COVID-19. The sample was peripheral blood. This CDR3 is CASSLAPQWTRMGNSSYNEQFF. In nucleotides, the CDR3 is TGTGCCAGCAGCTTAGCCCCACAATGGACACGGATGGGAAATAGCTCCTACAATGAGCAGTTCTTC.